The present entry profiles one T cell receptor beta chain with its context. Its antigen remains unidentified. This entry comes from a study of OX40 agonist ivuxolimab in advanced cancers. Across the study: Participants, 65% to 85% male, averaged about 59 years of age, ranging from about 23 to 90. Study-wide findings and caveats: The antigens recognized by the expanded peripheral T cells, that is their antigen specificity, were not determined.

The germline CDR1 and CDR2 sequences are SGHTA and FQGNSA. V trimming: 1 base; J trimming: 4 bases; junction bases outside the gene matches: 4. The CDR3 runs to 17 residues. Clones were read by immunoSEQ multiplex PCR, and TCRdb kept only the in-frame ones, dropping some. The sample holds roughly 79,000 clones, about 89% seen once. This sequence joins TRBV7-2 and TRBJ2-1, with 13 bases that match TRBD2. The receptor comes from an adult with an advanced solid tumor such as melanoma, head and neck, liver or kidney cancer. The specimen comprised CD4+ or CD8+ T cells sorted from blood, sampled in a trial of the OX40 agonist ivuxolimab. The CDR3, as DNA: TGTGCCAGCAGCTTAGTTGGACTAGCGGGAGTTTACAATGAGCAGTTCTTC. It is translated as CASSLVGLAGVYNEQFF.